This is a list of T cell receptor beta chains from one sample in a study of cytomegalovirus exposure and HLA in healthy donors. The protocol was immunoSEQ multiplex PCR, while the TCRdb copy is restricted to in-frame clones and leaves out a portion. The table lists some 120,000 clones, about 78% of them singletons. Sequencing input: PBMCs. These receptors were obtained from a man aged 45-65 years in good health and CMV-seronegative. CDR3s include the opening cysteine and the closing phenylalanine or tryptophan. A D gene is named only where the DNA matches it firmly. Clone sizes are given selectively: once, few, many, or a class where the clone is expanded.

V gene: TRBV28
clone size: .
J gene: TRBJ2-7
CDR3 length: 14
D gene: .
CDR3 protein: CASTPGGYRHEQYF
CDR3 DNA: TGTGCCAGCACCCCAGGTGGATATCGCCACGAGCAGTACTTC

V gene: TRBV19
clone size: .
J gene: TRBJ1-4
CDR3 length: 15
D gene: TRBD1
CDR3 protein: CASSSRTGGDEKLFF
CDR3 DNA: TGTGCCAGTAGTTCCCGGACAGGGGGCGATGAAAAACTGTTTTTT

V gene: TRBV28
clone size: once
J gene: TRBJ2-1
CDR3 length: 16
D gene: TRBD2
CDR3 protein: CASSFLGAGVSNEQFF
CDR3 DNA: TGTGCCAGCAGTTTCCTTGGGGCGGGAGTAAGCAATGAGCAGTTCTTC

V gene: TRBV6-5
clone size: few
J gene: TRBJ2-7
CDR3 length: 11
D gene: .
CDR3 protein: CASSKLYEQYF
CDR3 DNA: TGTGCCAGCAGCAAGCTTTACGAGCAGTACTTC

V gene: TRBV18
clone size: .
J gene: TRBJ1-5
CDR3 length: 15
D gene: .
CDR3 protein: CASSLHEGRDQPQHF
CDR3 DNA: TGTGCCAGCTCACTTCACGAAGGGAGGGACCAGCCCCAGCATTTT

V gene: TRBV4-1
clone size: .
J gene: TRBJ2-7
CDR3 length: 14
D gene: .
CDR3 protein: CASSQEEVSYEQYF
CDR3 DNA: TGCGCCAGCAGCCAAGAGGAGGTTTCCTACGAGCAGTACTTC

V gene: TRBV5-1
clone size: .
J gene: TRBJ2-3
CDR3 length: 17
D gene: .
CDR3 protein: CASSLVLPGFDTDTQYF
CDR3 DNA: TGCGCCAGCAGCTTGGTACTCCCTGGTTTTGACACAGATACGCAGTATTTT

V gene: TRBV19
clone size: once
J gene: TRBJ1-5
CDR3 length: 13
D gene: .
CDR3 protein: CASSIADNQPQHF
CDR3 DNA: TGTGCCAGTAGTATTGCGGATAATCAGCCCCAGCATTTT

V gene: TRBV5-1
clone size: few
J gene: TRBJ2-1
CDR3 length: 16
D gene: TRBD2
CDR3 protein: CASSLGLAGARDEQFF
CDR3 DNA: TGCGCCAGCAGCTTGGGACTAGCGGGAGCAAGGGATGAGCAGTTCTTC

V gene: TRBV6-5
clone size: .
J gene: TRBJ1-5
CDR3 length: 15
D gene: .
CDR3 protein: CASTERVGSNQPQHF
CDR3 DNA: TGTGCCAGCACCGAGCGGGTGGGCAGCAATCAGCCCCAGCATTTT

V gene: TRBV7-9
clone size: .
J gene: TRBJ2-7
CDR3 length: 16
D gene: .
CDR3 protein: CASSPRGGGRTYEQYF
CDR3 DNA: TGTGCCAGCAGCCCACGAGGGGGGGGACGCACCTACGAGCAGTACTTC

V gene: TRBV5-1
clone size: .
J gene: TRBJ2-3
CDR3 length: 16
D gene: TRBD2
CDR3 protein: CASSSSGSTSTDTQYF
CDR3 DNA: TGCGCCAGCAGCTCTAGCGGGAGCACTAGCACAGATACGCAGTATTTT

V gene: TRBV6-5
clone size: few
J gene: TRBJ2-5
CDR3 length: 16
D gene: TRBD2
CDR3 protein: CASSYSGLADKETQYF
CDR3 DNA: TGTGCCAGCAGTTACTCGGGTCTAGCGGATAAAGAGACCCAGTACTTC

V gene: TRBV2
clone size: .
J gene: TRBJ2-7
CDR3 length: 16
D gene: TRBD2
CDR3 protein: CASKAGTSGAFYEQYF
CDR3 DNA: TGTGCCAGCAAAGCCGGGACTAGCGGGGCCTTCTACGAGCAGTACTTC

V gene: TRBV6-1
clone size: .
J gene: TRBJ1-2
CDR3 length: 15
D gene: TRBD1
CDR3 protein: CASRGTEGQNYGYTF
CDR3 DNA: TGTGCCAGCAGGGGGACAGAAGGCCAGAACTATGGCTACACCTTC

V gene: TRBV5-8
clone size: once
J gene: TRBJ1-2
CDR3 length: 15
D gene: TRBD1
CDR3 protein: CASSFAGTGGDGYTF
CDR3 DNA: TGTGCCAGCAGCTTCGCCGGGACAGGGGGCGATGGCTACACCTTC

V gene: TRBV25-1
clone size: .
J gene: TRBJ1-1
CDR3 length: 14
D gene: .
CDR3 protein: CASSEWGGFTEAFF
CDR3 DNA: TGTGCCAGCAGTGAATGGGGAGGCTTCACTGAAGCTTTCTTT

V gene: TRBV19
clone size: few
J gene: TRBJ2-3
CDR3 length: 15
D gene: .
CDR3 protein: CASWDPGLGGNTQYF
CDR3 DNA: TGTGCCAGTTGGGACCCGGGACTAGGGGGCAATACGCAGTATTTT

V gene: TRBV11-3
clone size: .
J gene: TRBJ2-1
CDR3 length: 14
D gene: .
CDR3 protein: CASSLNGIANEQFF
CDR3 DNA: TGTGCCAGCAGCTTAAACGGGATCGCCAATGAGCAGTTCTTC

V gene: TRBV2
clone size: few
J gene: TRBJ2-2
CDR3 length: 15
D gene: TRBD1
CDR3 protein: CASGPGQGGTGELFF
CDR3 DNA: TGTGCCAGCGGACCGGGACAGGGGGGCACCGGGGAGCTGTTTTTT

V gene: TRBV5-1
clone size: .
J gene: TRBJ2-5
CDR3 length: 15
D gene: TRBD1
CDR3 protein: CASSSRQGAQETQYF
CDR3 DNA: TGCGCCAGCAGCTCCCGACAGGGGGCGCAAGAGACCCAGTACTTC

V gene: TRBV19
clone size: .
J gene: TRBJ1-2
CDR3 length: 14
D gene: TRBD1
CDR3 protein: CASSIGDSSYGYTF
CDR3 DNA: TGTGCCAGTAGTATCGGGGACAGCTCCTATGGCTACACCTTC

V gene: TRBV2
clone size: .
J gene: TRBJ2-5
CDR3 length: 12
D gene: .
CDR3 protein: CASTRVEETQYF
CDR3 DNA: TGTGCCAGCACCCGGGTAGAAGAGACCCAGTACTTC

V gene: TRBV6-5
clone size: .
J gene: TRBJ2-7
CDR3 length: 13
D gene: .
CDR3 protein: CASSSEGVYEQYF
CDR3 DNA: TGTGCCAGCAGTTCCGAGGGGGTCTACGAGCAGTACTTC

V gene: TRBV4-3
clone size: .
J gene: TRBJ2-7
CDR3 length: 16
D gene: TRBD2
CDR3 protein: CASSPASGESSYEQYF
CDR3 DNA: TGCGCCAGCAGCCCGGCTAGCGGAGAGAGCTCCTACGAGCAGTACTTC

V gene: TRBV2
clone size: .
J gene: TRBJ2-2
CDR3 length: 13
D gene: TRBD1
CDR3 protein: CASSQTGVGELFF
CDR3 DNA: TGTGCCAGCAGTCAGACAGGGGTCGGGGAGCTGTTTTTT

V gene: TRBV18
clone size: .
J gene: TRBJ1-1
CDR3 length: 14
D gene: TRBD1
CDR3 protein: CASSTQGGNTEAFF
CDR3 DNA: TGTGCCAGCTCAACTCAAGGGGGCAACACTGAAGCTTTCTTT

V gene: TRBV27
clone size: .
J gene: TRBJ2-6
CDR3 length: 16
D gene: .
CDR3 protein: CASSFGGSSGANVLTF
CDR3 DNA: TGTGCCAGCAGTTTTGGGGGGAGCTCTGGGGCCAACGTCCTGACTTTC

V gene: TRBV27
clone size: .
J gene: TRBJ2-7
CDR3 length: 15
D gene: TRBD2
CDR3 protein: CASSLYSGRDAEQYF
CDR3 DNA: TGTGCCAGCAGTTTATACTCCGGGAGGGATGCCGAGCAGTACTTC

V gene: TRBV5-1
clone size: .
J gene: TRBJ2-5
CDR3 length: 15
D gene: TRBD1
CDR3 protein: CASRDGQGVGETQYF
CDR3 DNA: TGCGCCAGCAGGGATGGACAGGGGGTAGGGGAGACCCAGTACTTC

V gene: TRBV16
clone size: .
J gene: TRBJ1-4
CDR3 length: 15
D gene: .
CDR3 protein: CASSQSGGAGEKLFF
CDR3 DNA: TGTGCCAGCAGCCAATCGGGGGGGGCTGGTGAAAAACTGTTTTTT

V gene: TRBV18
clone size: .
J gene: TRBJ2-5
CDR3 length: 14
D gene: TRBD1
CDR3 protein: CASSREQGAETQYF
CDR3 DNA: TGTGCCAGCTCCCGGGAACAGGGGGCTGAGACCCAGTACTTC

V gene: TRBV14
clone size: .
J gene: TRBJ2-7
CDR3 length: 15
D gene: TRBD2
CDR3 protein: CASSLASGSINEQYF
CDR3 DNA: TGTGCCAGCAGCCTGGCTAGCGGGAGCATCAACGAGCAGTACTTC

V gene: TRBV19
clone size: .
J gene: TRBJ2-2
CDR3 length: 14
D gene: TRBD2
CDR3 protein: CASRGRAGAGELFF
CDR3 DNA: TGTGCCAGTAGGGGAAGAGCGGGAGCCGGGGAGCTGTTTTTT

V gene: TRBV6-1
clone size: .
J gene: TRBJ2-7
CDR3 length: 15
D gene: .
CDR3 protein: CASSEAGAGINEQYF
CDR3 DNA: TGTGCCAGCAGTGAAGCAGGTGCAGGGATCAACGAGCAGTACTTC

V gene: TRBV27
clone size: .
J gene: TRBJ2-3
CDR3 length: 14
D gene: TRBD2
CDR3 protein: CASSPGLASDTQYF
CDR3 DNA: TGTGCCAGCAGTCCAGGACTAGCGTCAGATACGCAGTATTTT

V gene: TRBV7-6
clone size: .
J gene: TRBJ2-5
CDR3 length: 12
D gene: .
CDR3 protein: CASSSRKETQYF
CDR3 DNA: TGTGCCAGCAGCTCGAGGAAAGAGACCCAGTACTTC

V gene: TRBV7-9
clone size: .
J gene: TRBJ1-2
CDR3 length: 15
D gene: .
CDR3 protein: CARSRDVSGNYGYTF
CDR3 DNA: TGTGCCCGCAGCCGTGACGTTTCGGGGAACTATGGCTACACCTTC

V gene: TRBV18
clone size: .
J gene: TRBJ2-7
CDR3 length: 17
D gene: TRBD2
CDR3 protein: CASSQGLAGEKPYEQYF
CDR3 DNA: TGTGCCAGCTCACAGGGACTAGCGGGAGAAAAGCCCTACGAGCAGTACTTC

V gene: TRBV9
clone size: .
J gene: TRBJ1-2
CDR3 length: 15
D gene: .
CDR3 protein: CASSVATGTNYGYTF
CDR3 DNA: TGTGCCAGCAGCGTAGCTACGGGAACTAACTATGGCTACACCTTC

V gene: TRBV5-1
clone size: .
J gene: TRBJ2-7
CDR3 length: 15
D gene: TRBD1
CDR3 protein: CASSPRTGGTYEQYF
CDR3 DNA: TGCGCCAGCAGCCCTCGGACAGGGGGCACCTACGAGCAGTACTTC

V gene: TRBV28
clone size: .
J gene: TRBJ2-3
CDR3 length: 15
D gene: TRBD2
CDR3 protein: CASSSSGASTDTQYF
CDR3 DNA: TGTGCCAGCAGTTCTAGCGGGGCGAGCACAGATACGCAGTATTTT

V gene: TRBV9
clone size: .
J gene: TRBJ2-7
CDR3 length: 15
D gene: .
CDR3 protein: CASSVGAGSSYEQYF
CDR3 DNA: TGTGCCAGCAGCGTAGGGGCGGGATCGTCCTACGAGCAGTACTTC

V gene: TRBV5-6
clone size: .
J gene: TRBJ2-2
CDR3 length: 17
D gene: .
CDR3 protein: CASSRWGVGSNTGELFF
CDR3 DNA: TGTGCCAGCAGCCGTTGGGGGGTGGGCTCGAACACCGGGGAGCTGTTTTTT

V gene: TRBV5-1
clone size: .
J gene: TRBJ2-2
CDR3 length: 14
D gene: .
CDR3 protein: CASALRGNTGELFF
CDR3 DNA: TGCGCCAGCGCTTTGCGAGGGAACACCGGGGAGCTGTTTTTT

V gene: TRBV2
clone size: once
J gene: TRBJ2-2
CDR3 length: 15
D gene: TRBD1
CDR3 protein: CASSVEGQTTGELFF
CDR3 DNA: TGTGCCAGCAGCGTAGAGGGACAGACCACCGGGGAGCTGTTTTTT

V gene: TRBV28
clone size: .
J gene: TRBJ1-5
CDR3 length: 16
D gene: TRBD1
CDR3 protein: CASSSSGTGTFQPQHF
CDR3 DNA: TGTGCCAGCAGTTCATCCGGGACAGGGACCTTTCAGCCCCAGCATTTT

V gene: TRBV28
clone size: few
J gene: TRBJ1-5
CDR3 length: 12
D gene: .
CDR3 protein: CASSFPGQPQHF
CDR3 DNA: TGTGCCAGCAGTTTCCCGGGTCAGCCCCAGCATTTT

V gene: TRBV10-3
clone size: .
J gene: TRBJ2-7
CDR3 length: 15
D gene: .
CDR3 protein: CAISVSPQGSGEQYF
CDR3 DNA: TGTGCCATCAGTGTAAGTCCACAGGGTAGTGGCGAGCAGTACTTC